The 3 T cell receptor beta chains below all came from one sample that was sequenced in a study of beta chain features in type 1 diabetes. Every isolated RNA sample was fully reverse transcribed, so sequencing captured expressed TCRB transcripts. Clones were read by immunoSEQ multiplex PCR, and TCRdb kept only the in-frame ones, dropping some. The sample records under 450,000 clones, roughly 16% being singletons. The sequenced sample was naive CD4+ T cells from blood. Receptors originate from a young woman in good health.

The rearrangement joins TRBV9 to TRBJ2-3; 9 bases align to TRBD2. Trimming cost V 4 bases and J 2 bases; bases outside gene matches: 5. The CDR3 consists of 15 residues. Germline V gives CDR1 SGDLS, CDR2 YYNGEE. The CDR3 DNA reads as TGTGCCAGCAGCTCCTGGACTAGCGACACAGATACGCAGTATTTT. Protein: CASSSWTSDTDTQYF.

There are a few counts of this clone. V gene TRBV29-1 combines with J gene TRBJ2-7; 11 bases match TRBD1. The CDR3 loop spans 17 amino acids. The V and J ends lost 6 bases and 4 bases, in that order; junction bases with no gene match: 17. Germline lookup yields CDR1 SQVTM and CDR2 ANQGSEA. The CDR3 here is CSVTGTGGNLPVYEQYF. The CDR3 DNA is TGCAGCGTAACCGGGACAGGGGGTAATCTACCCGTTTACGAGCAGTACTTC.

V and J are TRBV29-1 and TRBJ1-2; D possibly corresponds to TRBD1 (6 bases). Germline loops: CDR1 SQVTM, CDR2 ANQGSEA. V gave up 4 bases and J gave up 0 bases, with 9 bases separating them. The CDR3 spans 13 residues. The CDR3 loop is CSVATGTNYGYTF. CDR3 DNA sequence: TGCAGCGTTGCGACAGGAACTAACTATGGCTACACCTTC.